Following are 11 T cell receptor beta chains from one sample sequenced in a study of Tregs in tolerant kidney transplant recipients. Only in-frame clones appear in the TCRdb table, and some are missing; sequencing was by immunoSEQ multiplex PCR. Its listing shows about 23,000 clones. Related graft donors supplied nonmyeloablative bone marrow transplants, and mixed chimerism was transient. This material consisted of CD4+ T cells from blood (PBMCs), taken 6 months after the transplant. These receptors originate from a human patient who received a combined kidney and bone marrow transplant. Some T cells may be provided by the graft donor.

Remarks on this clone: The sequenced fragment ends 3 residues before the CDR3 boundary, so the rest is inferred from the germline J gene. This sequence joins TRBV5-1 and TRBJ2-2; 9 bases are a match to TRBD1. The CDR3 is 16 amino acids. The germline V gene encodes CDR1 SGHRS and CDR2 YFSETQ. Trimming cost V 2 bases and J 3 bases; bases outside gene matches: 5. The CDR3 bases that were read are TGCGCCAGCAGCTTTACAGGGGGCGCGTACACCGGGGAG. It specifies CASSFTGGAYTGE. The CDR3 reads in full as CASSFTGGAYTGELFF. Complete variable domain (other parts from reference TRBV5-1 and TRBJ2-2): KAGVTQTPRYLIKTRGQQVTLSCSPISGHRSVSWYQQTPGQGLQFLFEYFSETQRNKGNFPGRFSGRQFSNSRSEMNVSTLELGDSALYLCASSFTGGAYTGELFFGEGSRLTVL.

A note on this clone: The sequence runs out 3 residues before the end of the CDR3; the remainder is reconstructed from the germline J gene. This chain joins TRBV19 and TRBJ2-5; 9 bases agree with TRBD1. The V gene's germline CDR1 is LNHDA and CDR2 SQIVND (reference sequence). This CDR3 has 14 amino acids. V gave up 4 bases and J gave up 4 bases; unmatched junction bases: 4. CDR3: CASSTGQGRETQYF. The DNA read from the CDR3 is TGTGCCAGTAGTACGGGACAGGGACGAGAGACC.

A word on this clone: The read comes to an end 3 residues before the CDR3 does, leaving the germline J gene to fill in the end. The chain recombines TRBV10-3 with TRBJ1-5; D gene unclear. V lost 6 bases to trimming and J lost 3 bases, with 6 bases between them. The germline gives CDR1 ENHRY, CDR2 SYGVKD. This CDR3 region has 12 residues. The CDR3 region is CAIRGPNQPQHF. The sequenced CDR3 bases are TGTGCCATCAGAGGGCCCAATCAGCCC.

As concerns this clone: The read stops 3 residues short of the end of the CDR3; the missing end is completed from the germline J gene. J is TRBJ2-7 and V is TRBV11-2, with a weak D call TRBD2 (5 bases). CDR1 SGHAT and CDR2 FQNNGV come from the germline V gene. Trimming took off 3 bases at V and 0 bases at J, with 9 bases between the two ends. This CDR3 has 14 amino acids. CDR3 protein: CASSLDFLSYEQYF. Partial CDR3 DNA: TGTGCCAGCAGCTTGGACTTCCTCTCCTACGAG. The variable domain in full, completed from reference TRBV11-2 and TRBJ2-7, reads EAGVAQSPRYKIIEKRQSVAFWCNPISGHATLYWYQQILGQGPKLLIQFQNNGVVDDSQLPKDRFSAERLKGVDSTLKIQPAKLEDSAVYLCASSLDFLSYEQYFGPGTRLTVT.

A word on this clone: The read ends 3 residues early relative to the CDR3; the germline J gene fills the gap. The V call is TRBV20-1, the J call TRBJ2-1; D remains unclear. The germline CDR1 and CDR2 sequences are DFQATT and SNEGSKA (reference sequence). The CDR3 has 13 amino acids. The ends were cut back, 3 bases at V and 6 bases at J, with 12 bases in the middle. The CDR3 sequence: CSASGPASNEQFF. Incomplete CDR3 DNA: TGCAGTGCTAGTGGTCCAGCTAGCAATGAG.

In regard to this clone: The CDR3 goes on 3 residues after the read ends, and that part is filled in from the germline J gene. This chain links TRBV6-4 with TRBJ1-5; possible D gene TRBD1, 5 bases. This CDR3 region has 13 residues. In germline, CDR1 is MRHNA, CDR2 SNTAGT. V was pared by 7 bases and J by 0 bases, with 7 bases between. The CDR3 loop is CASIGDSNQPQHF. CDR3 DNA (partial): TGTGCCAGCATAGGGGATAGCAATCAGCCC.

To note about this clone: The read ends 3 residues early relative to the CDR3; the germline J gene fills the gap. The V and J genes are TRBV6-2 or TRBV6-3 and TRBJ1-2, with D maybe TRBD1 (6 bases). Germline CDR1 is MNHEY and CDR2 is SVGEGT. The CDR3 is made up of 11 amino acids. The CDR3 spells CASSFPGDYTF. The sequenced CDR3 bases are TGTGCCAGCAGCTTTCCAGGGGAC.

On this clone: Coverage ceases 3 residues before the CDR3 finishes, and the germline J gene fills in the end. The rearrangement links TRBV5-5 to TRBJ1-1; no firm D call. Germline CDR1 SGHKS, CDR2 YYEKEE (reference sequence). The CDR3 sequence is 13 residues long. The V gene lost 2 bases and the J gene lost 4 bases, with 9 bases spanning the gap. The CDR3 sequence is CASSFEWPTEAFF. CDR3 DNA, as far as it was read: TGTGCCAGCAGCTTCGAGTGGCCCACTGAA.

The chain's CDR3 is CAIRRGGYFSYNEQFF. The part of the CDR3 DNA that was read is TGTGCCATCAGGCGGGGGGGGTACTTCTCCTACAATGAG. This chain connects TRBV10-3 to TRBJ2-1; 9 nucleotides match TRBD2. The CDR3 end is not reached by the read, which stops 3 residues before it; the germline J gene fills it in. The ends lost 6 bases at V and 0 bases at J; junction bases unmatched: 6. CDR1 and CDR2 from the germline V gene are ENHRY and SYGVKD. This CDR3 is built from 16 residues.

The covered CDR3 bases are TGTGCCAGCTCACCAGTCCAGGGCTCCTACAATGAG. Translating gives CASSPVQGSYNE. The entire CDR3 sequence reads CASSPVQGSYNEQFF. The chain uses TRBV18 and TRBJ2-1, with D perhaps matching TRBD1 (5 bases). The CDR3 is cut off 3 residues early in the read; its end comes from the germline J gene. Trimming removed 2 bases from V and 0 bases from J, with 8 bases in between. Germline V gives CDR1 KGHSH, CDR2 LQKENI. The CDR3 runs to 15 residues.

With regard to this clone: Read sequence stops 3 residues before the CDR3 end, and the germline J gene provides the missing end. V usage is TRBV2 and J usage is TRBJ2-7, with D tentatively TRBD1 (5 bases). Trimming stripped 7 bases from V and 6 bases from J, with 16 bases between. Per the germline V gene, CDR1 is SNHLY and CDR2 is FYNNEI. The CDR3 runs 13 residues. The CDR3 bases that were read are TGTGCCAGCACCTTACTCCAGGGCAGCGAG. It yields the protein CASTLLQGSE. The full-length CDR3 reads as CASTLLQGSEQYF.